A selection of T cell receptor beta chains follows, all from one sample in a study of OX40 agonist ivuxolimab in advanced cancers. Sequencing was performed with immunoSEQ multiplex PCR; in TCRdb, only in-frame clones are kept and a portion is missing. In the table there are about 50,000 clones, over 85% of which are singletons. The specimen comprised CD4+ or CD8+ T cells sorted from blood, sampled in a trial of the OX40 agonist ivuxolimab. Every receptor here comes from an adult with an advanced solid tumor such as melanoma, head and neck, liver or kidney cancer. The CDR3 runs from the conserved cysteine through the conserved F or W. A D gene is named only where the DNA matches it firmly. Not all rows give a size; the values are once, few, many and, for expanded clones, a class.

V gene	J gene	clone size	D gene	CDR3 protein	CDR3 DNA
TRBV15	TRBJ2-5	once	TRBD2	CATSRDWGGSGETQYF	TGTGCCACCAGCAGAGATTGGGGCGGGAGCGGCGAGACCCAGTACTTC
TRBV7-9	TRBJ2-3	-	-	CASSGTILTDTQYF	TGTGCCAGCAGCGGGACCATTCTGACAGATACGCAGTATTTT
TRBV28	TRBJ2-1	-	TRBD2	CAATGLDLNEQFF	TGTGCCGCCACGGGACTAGATTTAAATGAGCAGTTCTTC
TRBV2	TRBJ2-7	-	TRBD1	CASSEAGQGVSYEQYF	TGTGCCAGCAGTGAAGCGGGACAGGGGGTCTCCTACGAGCAGTACTTC
TRBV13	TRBJ1-1	few	-	CATRGGGTEAFF	TGTGCCACCCGGGGAGGGGGCACTGAAGCTTTCTTT
TRBV4-3	TRBJ2-1	few	TRBD2	CASSQETGTSGGSGPNEQFF	TGCGCCAGCAGCCAAGAGACTGGGACTAGCGGCGGCTCGGGACCGAATGAGCAGTTCTTC
TRBV5-4	TRBJ2-7	-	TRBD2	CASSFPGRFNEQYF	TGTGCCAGCAGCTTTCCCGGGAGGTTCAACGAGCAGTACTTC
TRBV28	TRBJ2-7	-	TRBD1	CATRRDRVFYEQYF	TGTGCCACCCGCCGAGACAGGGTCTTTTACGAGCAGTACTTC
TRBV7-6	TRBJ2-4	-	-	CASSLVGIQYF	TGTGCCAGCAGCTTAGTAGGCATTCAGTACTTC
TRBV7-2	TRBJ2-1	once	-	CASSLTRDQQFF	TGTGCCAGCAGCTTAACCCGGGACCAGCAGTTCTTC
TRBV20-1	TRBJ2-7	-	-	CSARDSGLQYF	TGCAGTGCTAGAGATTCAGGGCTGCAGTACTTC
TRBV4-3	TRBJ2-7	-	TRBD1	CASSPTRTGAYEQYF	TGCGCCAGCAGCCCGACTCGGACAGGGGCCTACGAGCAGTACTTC
TRBV19	TRBJ2-7	-	-	CASSSKREQYF	TGTGCCAGTAGTAGTAAGCGGGAGCAGTACTTC
TRBV15	TRBJ2-3	few	-	CATSRVPAGDFTDTQYF	TGTGCCACCAGCAGAGTACCCGCCGGGGACTTTACAGATACGCAGTATTTT
TRBV5-4	TRBJ2-5	-	-	CASSSKGPHQETQYF	TGTGCCAGCAGCTCTAAGGGTCCGCACCAAGAGACCCAGTACTTC
TRBV5-6	TRBJ1-2	-	TRBD1	CASSPEAGGALDGYTF	TGTGCCAGCAGCCCGGAAGCAGGGGGCGCTTTGGATGGCTACACCTTC
TRBV29-1	TRBJ2-7	-	-	CSVETGGSYEQYF	TGCAGCGTTGAAACCGGGGGCTCCTACGAGCAGTACTTC
TRBV28	TRBJ2-7	few	TRBD1	CASSNRDRTYEQYF	TGTGCCAGCAGTAACCGGGACAGAACCTACGAGCAGTACTTC
TRBV4-3	TRBJ2-1	-	-	CASSQVQYNEQFF	TGCGCCAGCAGCCAAGTCCAGTACAATGAGCAGTTCTTC
TRBV25-1	TRBJ2-1	-	TRBD1	CASSGTATYNEQFF	TGTGCCAGCAGCGGGACAGCGACCTACAATGAGCAGTTCTTC
TRBV27	TRBJ2-5	-	-	CASSTDIMGETQYF	TGTGCCAGCAGCACTGACATTATGGGGGAGACCCAGTACTTC
TRBV7-9	TRBJ2-7	-	TRBD2	CASSGASGRAAYEQYF	TGTGCCAGCAGCGGGGCGAGCGGGAGGGCGGCGTACGAGCAGTACTTC
TRBV7-6	TRBJ2-7	-	-	CASSHQGGDGPSYEQYF	TGTGCCAGCAGCCATCAGGGGGGGGACGGTCCCTCCTACGAGCAGTACTTC
TRBV9	TRBJ2-1	once	-	CASSVEGQLNEQFF	TGTGCCAGCAGCGTAGAAGGGCAGCTCAATGAGCAGTTCTTC
TRBV4-3	TRBJ1-4	-	-	CASSQEAGVGKLFF	TGCGCCAGCAGCCAAGAGGCAGGGGTAGGAAAACTGTTTTTT
TRBV5-6	TRBJ1-5	-	TRBD1	CASSQTGNQPQHF	TGTGCCAGCAGCCAGACAGGGAATCAGCCCCAGCATTTT
TRBV7-9	TRBJ1-2	-	-	CASSHNSGYGYTF	TGTGCCAGCAGCCACAACAGTGGGTATGGCTACACCTTC
TRBV28	TRBJ2-7	once	TRBD1	CASSLILGTGVEQYF	TGTGCCAGCAGTTTAATACTTGGGACAGGGGTCGAGCAGTACTTC
TRBV7-9	TRBJ1-1	-	-	CASSPTSRNTEAFF	TGTGCCAGCAGCCCCACCTCCCGAAACACTGAAGCTTTCTTT
TRBV11-2	TRBJ2-2	-	-	CASSLLSTVNRELFF	TGTGCCAGCAGCTTACTTTCGACTGTGAACCGGGAGCTGTTTTTT
TRBV28	TRBJ1-2	-	-	CASSFNRGYGYTF	TGTGCCAGCAGTTTTAACCGAGGCTATGGCTACACCTTC
TRBV27	TRBJ2-7	-	-	CASSSPGVWYEQYF	TGTGCCAGCAGTTCACCGGGAGTCTGGTACGAGCAGTACTTC
TRBV27	TRBJ2-7	-	-	CASSFREAAGYEQYF	TGTGCCAGCAGTTTTAGGGAGGCCGCGGGATACGAGCAGTACTTC
TRBV10-3	TRBJ1-3	-	-	CAISGDFSGNTIYF	TGTGCCATCAGTGGGGATTTCTCTGGAAACACCATATATTTT
TRBV6-5	TRBJ1-1	-	-	CASSYGAANTEAFF	TGTGCCAGCAGTTACGGAGCGGCGAACACTGAAGCTTTCTTT
TRBV27	TRBJ2-7	-	-	CASSLFGSYEQYF	TGTGCCAGCAGTTTATTTGGGTCCTACGAGCAGTACTTC
TRBV9	TRBJ2-1	-	TRBD2	CASSTSSGRGVEQFF	TGTGCCAGCAGCACCTCTAGCGGGCGGGGGGTCGAGCAGTTCTTC
TRBV6-5	TRBJ1-1	once	TRBD1	CASSHDRGYTEAFF	TGTGCCAGCAGCCATGACAGGGGGTACACTGAAGCTTTCTTT
TRBV5-6	TRBJ1-3	-	-	CASSPYGDSSGNTIYF	TGTGCCAGCAGCCCGTACGGAGATAGCTCTGGAAACACCATATATTTT
TRBV27	TRBJ2-2	few	-	CASSFTTGELFF	TGTGCCAGCAGTTTCACTACCGGGGAGCTGTTTTTT
TRBV19	TRBJ2-5	-	-	CASSILGFGETQYF	TGTGCCAGTAGTATATTAGGGTTTGGAGAGACCCAGTACTTC
TRBV27	TRBJ2-3	-	-	CASASLGLGGVTDTQYF	TGTGCCAGCGCATCCCTGGGGCTAGGGGGGGTTACAGATACGCAGTATTTT
TRBV9	TRBJ2-7	-	TRBD1	CASSPTGYYEQYF	TGTGCCAGCAGTCCGACAGGGTATTACGAGCAGTACTTC
TRBV18	TRBJ2-3	once	TRBD2	CASSPDWGEGPDTQYF	TGTGCCAGCTCACCGGACTGGGGGGAGGGACCAGATACGCAGTATTTT
TRBV14	TRBJ2-7	-	-	CASSPISDPTYEQYF	TGTGCCAGCAGCCCAATCTCAGACCCGACCTACGAGCAGTACTTC
TRBV28	TRBJ2-1	once	-	CASGKYNEQFF	TGTGCCAGCGGAAAGTACAATGAGCAGTTCTTC
TRBV5-1	TRBJ1-5	-	TRBD1	CASSLRQGHSNQPQHF	TGCGCCAGCAGCCTAAGACAGGGCCATAGCAATCAGCCCCAGCATTTT
TRBV29-1	TRBJ2-5	-	-	CSVEDQVWDVDQETQYF	TGCAGCGTTGAAGATCAGGTCTGGGACGTAGACCAAGAGACCCAGTACTTC
TRBV10-2	TRBJ1-1	-	-	CASGEGTEAFF	TGCGCCAGCGGAGAGGGCACTGAAGCTTTCTTT
TRBV9	TRBJ1-1	-	-	CASSVGSGLNTEAFF	TGTGCCAGCAGCGTAGGGTCGGGGTTGAACACTGAAGCTTTCTTT
TRBV7-6	TRBJ1-2	-	-	CAGVRIGAGYTF	TGTGCCGGCGTTCGAATTGGGGCTGGCTACACCTTC
TRBV27	TRBJ1-5	-	TRBD1	CASSRQGDNQPQHF	TGTGCCAGCAGTCGACAGGGGGACAATCAGCCCCAGCATTTT
TRBV2	TRBJ2-2	few	-	CASSFIPDYTGELFF	TGTGCCAGCAGTTTTATCCCAGACTACACCGGGGAGCTGTTTTTT
TRBV13	TRBJ1-4	-	TRBD1	CASSSRQGNEKLFF	TGTGCCAGCAGCTCGCGACAGGGTAATGAAAAACTGTTTTTT
TRBV9	TRBJ2-7	-	-	CASSVGSAAYEQYF	TGTGCCAGCAGCGTAGGTAGCGCGGCCTACGAGCAGTACTTC
TRBV4-3	TRBJ2-7	-	-	CASSQGTASYEQYF	TGCGCCAGCAGCCAAGGGACAGCCTCCTACGAGCAGTACTTC
TRBV7-9	TRBJ1-1	-	-	CASSLQGSEAFF	TGTGCCAGCAGCTTACAGGGCTCTGAAGCTTTCTTT